The 21 T cell receptor beta chains reported below all come from one sample, sequenced in a study of T cells in tumors and immune-related adverse events. Profiled with immunoSEQ multiplex PCR; TCRdb holds only in-frame clones, not every one. The table lists 7,900 or so clones, roughly 94% of them singletons. Here the sequenced sample was lymph node tissue, taken from a patient treated with anti-PD-1 therapy. Receptors were obtained from a female donor with metastatic renal cell carcinoma.

Only one count was recorded for this clone. The chain is built from TRBV27 and TRBJ1-1, with 8 nucleotides matching TRBD1. After removal of 5 bases from V and 8 bases from J, the junction contained 13 bases not matched to a gene. The germline V gene encodes CDR1 MNHEY and CDR2 SMNVEV (reference sequence). The CDR3 loop spans 15 amino acids. CDR3 nucleotide sequence: TGTGCCAGCAGTCCCGCCGGGACAGGTAAAATAGAAGCTTTCTTT. Protein sequence: CASSPAGTGKIEAFF.

The rearrangement joins TRBV10-3 to TRBJ1-2; D gene unclear. The CDR3 extends over 14 amino acids. V lost 6 bases, J lost 6 bases, and 17 bases lay in between. Germline V gene data show CDR1 as ENHRY and CDR2 as SYGVKD. The CDR3 sequence: CAIRTATIGHGYTF. The DNA for the CDR3 is TGTGCCATCAGGACTGCGACGATAGGCCATGGCTACACCTTC.

This chain connects TRBV7-2 to TRBJ1-2; 8 bases are a match to TRBD1. The CDR3 runs 15 residues. The V and J ends lost 0 bases and 7 bases, in that order; junction bases with no gene match: 7. CDR1 and CDR2 from the germline V gene are SGHTA and FQGNSA. The CDR3 region has the DNA TGTGCCAGCAGCTTAGCCAGGGGGCTTATAGGTGGCTACACCTTC. Encoded protein: CASSLARGLIGGYTF.

This rearrangement joins TRBV6-5 to TRBJ2-1; D ambiguous. The CDR3 runs 13 residues. Trimming pared 5 bases from V and 4 bases from J, leaving 9 bases between. Germline V gene data show CDR1 as MNHEY and CDR2 as SVGAGI. CDR3 region: CASSEASYNEQFF. CDR3 DNA: TGTGCCAGCAGTGAAGCCTCTTACAATGAGCAGTTCTTC.

The V and J genes are TRBV7-2 and TRBJ2-7; 10 bases are shared with TRBD2. CDR1 and CDR2 (germline): SGHTA, FQGNSA. With 5 bases clipped from V and 6 bases from J, the junction kept 10 bases outside the gene matches. CDR3 length: 15 amino acids. The CDR3 DNA follows: TGTGCCAGCAGCGACGTTCTAGCGGGAGTCAGCGAGCAGTACTTC. As protein: CASSDVLAGVSEQYF.

Comment on this clone: Distinct nucleotide sequences in the sample also encode this CDR3. The gene calls are TRBV7-9 and TRBJ1-6; TRBD1 agrees at 7 bases. CDR1 is SEHNR and CDR2 is FQNEAQ in the germline V gene (reference sequence). The J segment lost 7 bases and the V segment lost 3 bases, leaving 3 bases of the junction unmatched. The CDR3 is 14 residues long. The CDR3 DNA is TGTGCCAGCAGCTTGGGACAGTTAAATTCACCCCTCCACTTT. It yields the protein CASSLGQLNSPLHF.

The chain couples TRBV11-2 to TRBJ2-7; 9 bases agree with TRBD1. The CDR3 extends over 14 amino acids. The V gene's germline CDR1 is SGHAT and CDR2 FQNNGV. Trimming cost V 4 bases and J 3 bases; bases outside gene matches: 4. The CDR3 region has the DNA TGTGCCAGCAGCTCGGGACAGGGCGTCTACGAGCAGTACTTC. Amino acid sequence: CASSSGQGVYEQYF.

This rearrangement joins TRBV13 to TRBJ2-5; 10 nucleotides match TRBD2. The CDR3 is made up of 15 amino acids. CDR1 is PRHDT and CDR2 is FYEKMQ in the germline V gene (reference sequence). J was trimmed by 4 bases and V by 2 bases; bases with no gene match: 4. CDR3 sequence (DNA): TGTGCCAGCAGCTTACAGCGGGGGGGCCGAGAGACCCAGTACTTC. Residues: CASSLQRGGRETQYF.

The CDR3 reads CASSQSGVFTSTDTQYF. In nucleotides, the CDR3 is TGCGCCAGCAGCCAATCAGGGGTCTTTACTAGCACAGATACGCAGTATTTT. The chain recombines TRBV4-3 with TRBJ2-3, with D perhaps matching TRBD1 (6 bases). The germline CDR1 and CDR2 sequences are LGHNA and YSLEER. Deletions cut 2 bases from V and 0 bases from J, with 15 bases between. The CDR3 is 17 amino acids.

This chain uses TRBV11-2 with TRBJ2-2, with 11 bases identical to TRBD2. The germline V gene has CDR1 SGHAT and CDR2 FQNNGV. The CDR3 covers 15 residues. The ends lost 4 bases at V and 7 bases at J; junction bases unmatched: 5. The CDR3 loop reads CASSSGLADGGELFF. The CDR3 bases are TGTGCCAGCAGCTCGGGACTAGCGGACGGCGGGGAGCTGTTTTTT.

V and J are TRBV11-3 and TRBJ2-1, with D perhaps being TRBD1 or TRBD2 (5 bases each). Trimming stripped 1 base from V and 15 bases from J, with 13 bases between. The CDR3 has 12 amino acids. Germline V lookup: CDR1 SGHNT, CDR2 YENEEA. The CDR3 protein is CASSLGGGEVFF. The CDR3 coding sequence is TGTGCCAGCAGCTTAGGTGGGGGAGAAGTGTTCTTC.

The chain combines TRBV2 with TRBJ2-4; D possibly corresponds to TRBD2 (5 bases). V lost 6 bases to trimming and J lost 1 base, with 7 bases between them. CDR3 length: 13 residues. Looked up from germline, CDR1 is SNHLY and CDR2 is FYNNEI. DNA for the CDR3: TGTGCCAGCAGGGACTTTGCCAAAAACATTCAGTACTTC. Amino acids: CASRDFAKNIQYF.

The chain joins TRBV6-5 to TRBJ1-2, with a tentative D call TRBD1 (6 bases). Trimming shortened V by 0 bases and J by 3 bases, and 14 bases separated the two germline ends. This CDR3 contains 16 residues. Per germline, CDR1 MNHEY and CDR2 SVGAGI. CDR3 residues: CASSYSRAGADYGYTF. The DNA for the CDR3 is TGTGCCAGCAGTTACTCGAGGGCAGGGGCCGACTATGGCTACACCTTC.

The chain employs TRBV7-2 and TRBJ2-3; D is perhaps TRBD2 (7 bases). V was cut by 1 base and J by 4 bases, with 12 bases left in between. The length of the CDR3 is 15 residues. Per the germline V gene, CDR1 is SGHTA and CDR2 is FQGNSA. CDR3 nucleotides: TGTGCCAGCAGCTTAGGGGGGGGGCCGGCAGATACGCAGTATTTT. Protein product: CASSLGGGPADTQYF.

The rearrangement links TRBV7-8 to TRBJ2-7; 9 nucleotides align to TRBD2. The CDR3 covers 16 residues. Per the germline V gene, CDR1 is SGHVS and CDR2 is FQNEAQ. The ends lost 5 bases at V and 0 bases at J; junction bases unmatched: 8. This CDR3 reads CASSVSSGGPSYEQYF. The CDR3 nucleotides read TGTGCCAGCAGCGTCAGTAGCGGGGGCCCCTCCTACGAGCAGTACTTC.

The V and J genes are TRBV7-6 and TRBJ2-2; the D gene is possibly TRBD2 (5 bases). The germline gives CDR1 SGHVS, CDR2 FNYEAQ. The length of the CDR3 is 14 residues. V was pared by 7 bases and J by 0 bases, with 9 bases between. As DNA, the CDR3 is TGTGCCAGCATCCCCGGGACGAACACCGGGGAGCTGTTTTTT. Translation: CASIPGTNTGELFF.

The V gene is TRBV4-1, the J gene TRBJ1-1; TRBD1 agrees at 8 bases. The CDR3 sequence is 16 residues long. The J segment lost 1 base and the V segment lost 1 base, leaving 5 bases of the junction unmatched. The germline V gene encodes CDR1 MGHRA and CDR2 YSYEKL. The CDR3 DNA sequence: TGCGCCAGCAGCCAAGCCAGGGGGCCCGAGAACACTGAAGCTTTCTTT. Encoded protein: CASSQARGPENTEAFF.

This clone was seen once. The rearrangement joins TRBV6-1 to TRBJ1-1, with D tentatively TRBD1 (5 bases). The CDR3 totals 15 residues. The V and J ends lost 4 bases and 6 bases respectively, with 18 bases between them. Per the germline V gene, CDR1 is MNHNS and CDR2 is SASEGT. Here the CDR3 DNA reads TGTGCCAGCAGTGGGGGACGGACTCGAGGAGCTGAAGCTTTCTTT. This gives the protein CASSGGRTRGAEAFF.

The rearrangement joins TRBV13 to TRBJ2-2, with 10 bases fitting TRBD2. CDR1 is PRHDT and CDR2 is FYEKMQ in the germline V gene (reference sequence). The CDR3 runs to 16 residues. Trimming at V came to 3 bases and at J to 5 bases, leaving 6 bases not matched to a gene. CDR3 in DNA: TGTGCCAGCAGCTTTGCCACTAGCGGGATTACCGGGGAGCTGTTTTTT. Amino acids: CASSFATSGITGELFF.

J is TRBJ1-6 and V is TRBV2; perhaps TRBD1 as D (5 bases). Germline values: CDR1 SNHLY, CDR2 FYNNEI. V was clipped by 6 bases and J by 12 bases, with 9 bases between them. This CDR3 contains 11 residues. The CDR3 loop reads CASSDTGPLHF. CDR3 DNA: TGTGCCAGCAGCGATACAGGACCCCTCCACTTT.

The V and J genes are TRBV11-2 and TRBJ2-1, with a tentative D call TRBD2 (5 bases). The CDR3 contains 15 residues. Germline loops: CDR1 SGHAT, CDR2 FQNNGV. V lost 1 base and J 3 bases, leaving 10 bases between the germline ends. The CDR3 DNA reads as TGTGCCAGCAGCTTAGGGGCGGGCAGCTACAATGAGCAGTTCTTC. This codes for CASSLGAGSYNEQFF.